The 6 T cell receptor beta chains below come from one sample, sequenced in a study of early T cells in non-severe SARS-CoV-2 infection. TCRdb fed the 5' RACE reads into MiXCR, producing one record per CDR3 protein. Of about 60,000 distinct CDR3 sequences in the sample, 8.9% are singletons; the top ten hold around 17%. Sequenced sample: whole blood. Receptor source: an adult who was a healthcare worker with PCR-confirmed SARS-CoV-2 infection or an uninfected control (not recorded which).

This clonotype has at least ten counts. This sequence joins TRBV28 and TRBJ2-7; 14 nucleotides match TRBD2. CDR3 length: 16 residues. After removal of 5 bases from V and 6 bases from J, the junction contained 9 bases not matched to a gene. Germline V gives CDR1 MDHEN, CDR2 SYDVKM. The CDR3: CASSPTSGRAASEQYF. CDR3 DNA: TGTGCCAGCAGTCCGACTAGCGGGAGGGCCGCATCCGAGCAGTACTTC.

V usage is TRBV12-3 or TRBV12-4 and J usage is TRBJ2-3; TRBD2 is a possible D gene (5 bases). The V gene lost 3 bases and the J gene lost 5 bases, with 15 bases spanning the gap. This CDR3 is 15 amino acids long. CDR3 bases: TGTGCCAGCAGTTTCGGAGCGGTCCTGGGAGATACGCAGTATTTT. Its protein is CASSFGAVLGDTQYF.

This clonotype was observed many times. This chain links TRBV6-5 with TRBJ2-1; a weak D match, TRBD2 (5 bases). V shed 2 bases and J shed 1 base, with 12 bases lying between them. The CDR3 totals 16 residues. The V gene's germline CDR1 is MNHEY and CDR2 SVGAGI. CDR3 coding DNA: TGTGCCAGCAGTTACCGGGCCCCGGGATCCTACAATGAGCAGTTCTTC. This codes for CASSYRAPGSYNEQFF.

The genes are TRBV29-1 and TRBJ2-7; D is unresolved. Germline-derived CDR1 and CDR2 are SQVTM and ANQGSEA. The germline V and J ends were trimmed by 6 bases and 2 bases, with 14 bases remaining between them. CDR3 length: 13 residues. CDR3 sequence: CSVLRGKTYEQYF. The CDR3 DNA sequence: TGCAGCGTCCTCCGCGGCAAGACCTACGAGCAGTACTTC.

The sample holds many counts of this clonotype. V and J are TRBV28 and TRBJ2-1; the D is unclear. Trimming left V 7 bases short and J 2 bases short, with 12 bases between. This CDR3 region has 14 residues. From germline, CDR1 is MDHEN and CDR2 SYDVKM. The CDR3 DNA sequence: TGTGCCAGCATTGGTCCTCGAACCTACAATGAGCAGTTCTTC. Its translation is CASIGPRTYNEQFF.

The chain is built from TRBV12-3 or TRBV12-4 and TRBJ2-2, with D uncertain. The CDR3 has 11 amino acids. V was trimmed by 8 bases and J by 5 bases, leaving 6 bases between them. The CDR3 region has the DNA TGTGCCAGCCACGTAACCGGGGAGCTGTTTTTT. This sequence encodes CASHVTGELFF.